Listed here is a single TCR beta chain. The antigen is unknown. The record originates from a study of cytomegalovirus exposure and HLA in healthy donors. Broader study findings: HLA alleles showed associations with fewer than 20,000 TCR beta sequences in a later analysis, at a 0.05 false discovery rate. Indistinguishable V segments, including TRBV6-2 and TRBV6-3, were excluded.

The CDR3 is 14 residues long. The germline gives CDR1 SGHVS, CDR2 FNYEAQ. The V and J ends lost 7 bases and 4 bases, in that order; junction bases with no gene match: 4. The PCR had 60 Vbeta and 13 Jbeta primers. The data were produced by immunoSEQ multiplex PCR, yet TCRdb's version contains in-frame clones alone and is incomplete. The data show approximately 190,000 clones, approximately 87% seen once. The gene calls are TRBV7-6 and TRBJ1-6; 7 bases are a match to TRBD1. The receptor comes from a man aged 30-40 years in good health and CMV-seronegative. Source material: PBMCs. The DNA of the CDR3 is TGTGCCAGCAACCAGGGGGGTTATAATTCACCCCTCCACTTT. This encodes CASNQGGYNSPLHF.